This TCR beta chain was profiled in a study of cytomegalovirus exposure and HLA in healthy donors. Study-wide results and limits: In an earlier analysis, about 87% or about 30%: the productive usage of most TCR beta V segments.

Germline V CDR1 and CDR2: SGHTA, FQGNSA. The CDR3 covers 13 residues. V lost 3 bases to trimming and J lost 5 bases, with 8 bases between them. The PCR made use of 60 Vbeta and 13 Jbeta primers. Assay used: immunoSEQ multiplex PCR; TCRdb lists only in-frame clones, some missing. The sample yields roughly 190,000 clones, about four fifths seen once. Note on this clone: The antigen is undetermined.

This TCR came from a woman between 40 and 55 years old in good health and CMV-seronegative. V gene TRBV7-2 combines with J gene TRBJ1-5; possible D gene TRBD1, 5 bases. Sequenced material: PBMCs. DNA for the CDR3: TGTGCCAGCAGCTTCCGGGGGGATCAGCCCCAGCATTTT. Its protein is CASSFRGDQPQHF. Supplemented by reference TRBV7-2 and TRBJ1-5, the full variable domain reads GAGVSQSPSNKVTEKGKDVELRCDPISGHTALYWYRQSLGQGLEFLIYFQGNSAPDKSGLPSDRFSAERTGGSVSTLTIQRTQQEDSAVYLCASSFRGDQPQHFGDGTRLSIL.